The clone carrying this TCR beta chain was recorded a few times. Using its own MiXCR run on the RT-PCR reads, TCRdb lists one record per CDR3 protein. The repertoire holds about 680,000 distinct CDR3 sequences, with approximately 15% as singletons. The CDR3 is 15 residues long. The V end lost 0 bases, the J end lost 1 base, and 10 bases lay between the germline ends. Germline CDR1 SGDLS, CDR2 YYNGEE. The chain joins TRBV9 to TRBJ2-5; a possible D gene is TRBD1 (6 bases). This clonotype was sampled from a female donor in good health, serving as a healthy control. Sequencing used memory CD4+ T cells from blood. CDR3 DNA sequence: TGTGCCAGCAGCGTAGATCAAGGGGGCCAAGAGACCCAGTACTTC. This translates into CASSVDQGGQETQYF.